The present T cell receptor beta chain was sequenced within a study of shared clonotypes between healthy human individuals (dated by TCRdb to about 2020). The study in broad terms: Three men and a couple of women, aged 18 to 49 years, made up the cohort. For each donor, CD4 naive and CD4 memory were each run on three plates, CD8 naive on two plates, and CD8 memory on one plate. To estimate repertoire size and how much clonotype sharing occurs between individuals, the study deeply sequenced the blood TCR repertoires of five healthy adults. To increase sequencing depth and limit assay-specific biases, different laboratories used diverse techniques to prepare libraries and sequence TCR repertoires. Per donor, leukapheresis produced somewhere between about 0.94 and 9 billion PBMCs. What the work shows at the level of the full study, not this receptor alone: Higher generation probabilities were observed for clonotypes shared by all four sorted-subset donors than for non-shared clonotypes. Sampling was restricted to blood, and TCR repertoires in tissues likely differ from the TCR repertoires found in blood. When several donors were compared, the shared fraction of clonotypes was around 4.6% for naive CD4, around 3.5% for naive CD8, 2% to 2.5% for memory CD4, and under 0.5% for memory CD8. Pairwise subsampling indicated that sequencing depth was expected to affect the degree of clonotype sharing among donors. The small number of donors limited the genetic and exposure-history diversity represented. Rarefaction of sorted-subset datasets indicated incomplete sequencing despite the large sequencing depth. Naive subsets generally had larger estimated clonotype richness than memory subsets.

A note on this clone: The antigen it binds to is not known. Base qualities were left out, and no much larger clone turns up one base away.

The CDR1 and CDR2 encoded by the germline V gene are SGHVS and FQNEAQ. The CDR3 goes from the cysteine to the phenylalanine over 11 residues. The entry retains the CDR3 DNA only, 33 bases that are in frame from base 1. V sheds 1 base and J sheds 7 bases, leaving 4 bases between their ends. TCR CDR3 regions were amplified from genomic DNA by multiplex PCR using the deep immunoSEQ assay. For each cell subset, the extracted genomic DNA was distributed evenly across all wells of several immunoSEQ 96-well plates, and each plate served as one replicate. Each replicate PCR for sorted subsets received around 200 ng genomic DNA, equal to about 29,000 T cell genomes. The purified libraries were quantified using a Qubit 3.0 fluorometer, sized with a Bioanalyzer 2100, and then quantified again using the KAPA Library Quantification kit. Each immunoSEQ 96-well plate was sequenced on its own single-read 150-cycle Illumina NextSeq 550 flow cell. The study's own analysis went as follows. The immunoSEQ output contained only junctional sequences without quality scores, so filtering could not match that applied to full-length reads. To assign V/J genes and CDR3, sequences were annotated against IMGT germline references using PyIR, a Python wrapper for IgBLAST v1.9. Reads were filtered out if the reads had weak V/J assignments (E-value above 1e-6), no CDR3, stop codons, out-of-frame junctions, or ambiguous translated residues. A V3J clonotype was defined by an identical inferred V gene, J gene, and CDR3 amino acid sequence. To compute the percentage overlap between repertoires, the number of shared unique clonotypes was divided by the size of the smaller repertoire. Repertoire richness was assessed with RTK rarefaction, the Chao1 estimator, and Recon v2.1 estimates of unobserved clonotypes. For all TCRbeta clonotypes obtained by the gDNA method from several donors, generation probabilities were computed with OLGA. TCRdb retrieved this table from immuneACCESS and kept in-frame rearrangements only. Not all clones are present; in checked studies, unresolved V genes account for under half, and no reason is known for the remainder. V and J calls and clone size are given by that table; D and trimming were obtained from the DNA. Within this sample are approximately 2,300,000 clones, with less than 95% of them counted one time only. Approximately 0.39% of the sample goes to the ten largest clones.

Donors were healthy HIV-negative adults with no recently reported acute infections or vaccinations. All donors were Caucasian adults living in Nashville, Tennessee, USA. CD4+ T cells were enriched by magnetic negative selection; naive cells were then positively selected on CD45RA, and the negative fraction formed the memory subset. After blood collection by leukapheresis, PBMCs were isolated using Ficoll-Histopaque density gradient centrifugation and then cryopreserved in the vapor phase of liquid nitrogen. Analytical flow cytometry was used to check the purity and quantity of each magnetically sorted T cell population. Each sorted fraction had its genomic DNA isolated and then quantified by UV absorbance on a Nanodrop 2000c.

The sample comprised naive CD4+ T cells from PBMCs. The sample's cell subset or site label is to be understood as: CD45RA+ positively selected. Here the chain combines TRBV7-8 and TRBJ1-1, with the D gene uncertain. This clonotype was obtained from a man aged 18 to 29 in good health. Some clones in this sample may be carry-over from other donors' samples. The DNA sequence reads TGTGCCAGCAGCTTAGTAGGTGAAGCTTTCTTT. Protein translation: CASSLVGEAFF. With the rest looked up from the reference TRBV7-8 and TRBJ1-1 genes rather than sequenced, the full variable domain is GAGVSQSPRYKVAKRGQDVALRCDPISGHVSLFWYQQALGQGPEFLTYFQNEAQLDKSGLPSDRFFAERPEGSVSTLKIQRTQQEDSAVYLCASSLVGEAFFGQGTRLTVV.